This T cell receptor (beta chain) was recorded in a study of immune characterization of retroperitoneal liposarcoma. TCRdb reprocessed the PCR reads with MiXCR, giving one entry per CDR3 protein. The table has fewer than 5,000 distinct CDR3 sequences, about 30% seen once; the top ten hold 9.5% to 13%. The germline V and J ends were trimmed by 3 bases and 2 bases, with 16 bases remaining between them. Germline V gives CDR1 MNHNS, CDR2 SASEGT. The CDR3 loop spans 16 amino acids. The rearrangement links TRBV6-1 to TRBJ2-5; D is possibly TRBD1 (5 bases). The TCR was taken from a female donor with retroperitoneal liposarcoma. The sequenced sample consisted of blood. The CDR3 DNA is TGTGCCAGCAGTGAGAGTATAGGGGTAGGGCAAGAGACCCAGTACTTC. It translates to CASSESIGVGQETQYF.